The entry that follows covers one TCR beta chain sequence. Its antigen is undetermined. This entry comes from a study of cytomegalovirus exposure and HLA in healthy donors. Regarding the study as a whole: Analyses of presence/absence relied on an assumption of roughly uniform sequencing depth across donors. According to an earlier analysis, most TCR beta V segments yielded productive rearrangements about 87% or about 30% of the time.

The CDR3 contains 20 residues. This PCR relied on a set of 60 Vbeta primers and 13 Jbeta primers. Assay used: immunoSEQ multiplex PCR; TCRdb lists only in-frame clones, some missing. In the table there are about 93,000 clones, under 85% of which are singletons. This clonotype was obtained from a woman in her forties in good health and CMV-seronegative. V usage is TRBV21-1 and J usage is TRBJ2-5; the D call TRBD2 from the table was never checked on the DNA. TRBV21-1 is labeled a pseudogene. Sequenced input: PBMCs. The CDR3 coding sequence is TGTGCCAGCAGCATAACCCCATTCGGGACTAGCGAAGAAAGGGAGGAGACCCAGTACTTC. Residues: CASSITPFGTSEEREETQYF.